This TCR beta chain is drawn from a study of Ad26.COV2.S vaccination and SARS-CoV-2 variants. Treatment noted: 19 received Ad26.COV2.S at low or high dose, single or two shots; about 5 received placebo; per-sample allocation not given. Specimen acquisition occurred on day 63 following the initial vaccine or placebo injection. Per germline, CDR1 MDHEN and CDR2 SYDVKM. The V and J ends lost 3 bases and 5 bases respectively, with 16 bases between them. The CDR3 length is 15 residues. Repertoires were generated with immunoSEQ multiplex PCR, while TCRdb's copy carries only in-frame clones and drops some. The sample lists over 400,000 clones, about 90% occurring once.

The sequencing used peripheral blood, collected in a trial of Ad26.COV2.S vaccine versus placebo. The chain combines TRBV28 with TRBJ2-5, with D tentatively TRBD2 (6 bases). The TCR sequence derives from a person aged 18 to 65 who received the Ad26.COV2.S COVID-19 vaccine or a placebo. DNA for the CDR3: TGTGCCAGCAGTTTTGGGGGGAGCCCCTCCGAGACCCAGTACTTC. Translation: CASSFGGSPSETQYF.